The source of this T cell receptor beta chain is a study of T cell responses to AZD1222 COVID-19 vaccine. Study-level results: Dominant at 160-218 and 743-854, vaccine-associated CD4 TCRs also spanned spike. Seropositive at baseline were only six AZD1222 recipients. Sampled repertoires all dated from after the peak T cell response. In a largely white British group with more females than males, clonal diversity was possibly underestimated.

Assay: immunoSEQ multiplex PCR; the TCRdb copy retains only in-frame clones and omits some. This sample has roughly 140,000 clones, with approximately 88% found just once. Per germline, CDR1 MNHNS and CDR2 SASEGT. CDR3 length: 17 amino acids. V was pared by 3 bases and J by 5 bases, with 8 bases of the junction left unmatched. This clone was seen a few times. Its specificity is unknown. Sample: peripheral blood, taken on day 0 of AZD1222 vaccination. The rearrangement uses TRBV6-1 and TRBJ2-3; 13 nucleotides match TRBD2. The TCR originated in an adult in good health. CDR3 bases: TGTGCCAGCAGTGAGCCCCTCTGGACTAGCGGGAGAGATACGCAGTATTTT. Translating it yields CASSEPLWTSGRDTQYF.